One TCR beta chain is described in this entry. No antigen is known for it. Per-nucleotide qualities are absent, and no much larger clonotype sits a single base away. These data come from a study of blood T cell repertoires in COVID-19 (dated by TCRdb to about 2020). In the study overall: Samples from collaborators originated in the United States, Italy and Spain and spanned both the acute and convalescent phases of COVID-19. Where available, HLA class I and class II types were obtained from metadata supplied by the sample provider rather than from assay-based typing. The dataset comprised deeply sampled blood TCRbeta repertoires from subjects exposed to, actively infected with, or recovered from COVID-19. Samples came from the ongoing ImmuneRACE study (first 160 participants) plus 1,254 subjects from 6 global collaborators. The prospective study material was composed of cDNA or gDNA derived from T cells, B-cell-depleted T cells, or PBMCs. The repertoires were released in a freely available public database meant as a resource for research on the immune response to SARS-CoV-2. The sample metadata nearly always contained a de-identified subject ID, COVID-19 status, age in years and sex.

Beyond this particular receptor, the publication reports: The amount of clinical and demographic metadata varied by source and participant and was provided uncurated.

Collaborating institutions collected whole blood in K2EDTA tubes following their own protocols. Collaborator samples were shipped for TCRbeta analysis as frozen whole blood, isolated PBMCs, or DNA extracted from either sample type. The immunoSEQ Assay, a bias-controlled multiplex PCR, was used to amplify TCRbeta CDR3 regions from genomic DNA. In the source study's methods: The number of nucleated cells in each sample was estimated from the amplification of reference gene primers within the assay. Sequence reads were collapsed and filtered to measure the absolute abundance of every unique TCRbeta CDR3 rearrangement. For each sample, productive Simpson clonality was calculated by taking the square root of Simpson's diversity index across productive rearrangements. This is the immuneACCESS table as TCRdb keeps it, with only in-frame sequences that have V and J called. A part of the clones is gone; compared with another copy, unresolved V genes explain less than half, and the rest is unexplained. V and J calls and clone size follow that table, whereas D and trimming were derived from the DNA. Present in this sample are tens of thousands of clones, roughly nine tenths of which were seen just once. Around 3.6% of the sample belongs to the ten largest clones.

The germline V gene sets CDR1 to SQVTM and CDR2 to ANQGSEA. From its cysteine to its valine, the CDR3 spans 13 amino acids. Here the CDR3 DNA is all that survives: 39 bases in frame from base 1. Sequences were obtained from peripheral blood. This chain is built from TRBV29-1 and TRBJ2-7, with TRBD1 matching 12 junction bases. The sequence came from a man in his 60s with acute or convalescent COVID-19. The DNA sequence is as follows: TGCAGAACCACGGGACAGGGGGCTTACGAGCAGTACGTC. It is translated as CRTTGQGAYEQYV.